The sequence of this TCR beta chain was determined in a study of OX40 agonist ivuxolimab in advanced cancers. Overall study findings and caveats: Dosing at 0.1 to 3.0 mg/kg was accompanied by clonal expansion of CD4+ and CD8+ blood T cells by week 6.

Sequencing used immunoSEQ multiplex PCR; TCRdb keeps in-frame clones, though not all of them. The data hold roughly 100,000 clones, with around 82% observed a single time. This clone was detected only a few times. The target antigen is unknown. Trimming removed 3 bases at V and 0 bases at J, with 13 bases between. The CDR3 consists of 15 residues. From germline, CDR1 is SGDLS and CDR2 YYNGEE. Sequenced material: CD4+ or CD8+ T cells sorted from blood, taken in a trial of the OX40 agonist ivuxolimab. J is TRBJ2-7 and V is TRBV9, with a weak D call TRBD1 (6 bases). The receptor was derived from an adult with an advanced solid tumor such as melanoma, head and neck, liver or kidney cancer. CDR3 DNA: TGTGCCAGCAGCGCGGGACACCAGATCTCCTACGAGCAGTACTTC. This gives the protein CASSAGHQISYEQYF.